A selection of T cell receptor beta chains follows, all from one sample in a study of vaccination effects on CD4 cells after COVID-19. No antigen has been assigned to these receptors. Produced via immunoSEQ multiplex PCR; TCRdb's table is partial and in-frame only. The data show some 59,000 clones, 75% to 90% seen once. The starting material was CD4+ T cells from PBMCs cultured with HCoV-229E spike peptides, obtained before COVID-19 vaccination. The receptors shown here come from a human donor who received a COVID-19 vaccine. CDR3s include the opening cysteine and the closing phenylalanine or tryptophan. The D gene is left open where the match is weak. Size is stated for part of the rows, as once, few or many counts, or as a class when the clone is expanded.

abundance: medium-sized
v_gene: TRBV7-2
d_gene: -
j_gene: TRBJ2-3
CDR3aa: CASSDSYLSTDTQYF
CDR3nt: TGTGCCAGCAGCGACAGCTACCTTAGCACAGATACGCAGTATTTT

abundance: -
v_gene: TRBV24-1
d_gene: -
j_gene: TRBJ2-5
CDR3aa: CATSARGRETQYF
CDR3nt: TGTGCCACCAGTGCTAGGGGCCGGGAGACCCAGTACTTC

abundance: once
v_gene: TRBV6-5
d_gene: -
j_gene: TRBJ2-2
CDR3aa: CASTYMNTGELFF
CDR3nt: TGTGCCAGCACATACATGAACACCGGGGAGCTGTTTTTT

abundance: -
v_gene: TRBV27
d_gene: -
j_gene: TRBJ2-5
CDR3aa: CASSFPGQETQYF
CDR3nt: TGTGCCAGCAGTTTCCCCGGCCAAGAGACCCAGTACTTC

abundance: -
v_gene: TRBV19
d_gene: -
j_gene: TRBJ1-2
CDR3aa: CASSISLGADGYTF
CDR3nt: TGTGCCAGTAGTATCTCCCTGGGAGCAGATGGCTACACCTTC

abundance: -
v_gene: TRBV7-3
d_gene: TRBD1
j_gene: TRBJ2-3
CDR3aa: CASSATGTGGTDTQYF
CDR3nt: TGTGCCAGCAGCGCTACCGGGACAGGGGGCACAGATACGCAGTATTTT

abundance: -
v_gene: TRBV5-4
d_gene: TRBD2
j_gene: TRBJ2-3
CDR3aa: CASSPSAGSTDTQYF
CDR3nt: TGTGCCAGCAGCCCCTCAGCGGGGAGCACAGATACGCAGTATTTT

abundance: once
v_gene: TRBV7-3
d_gene: -
j_gene: TRBJ2-3
CDR3aa: CASSPYSTDTQYF
CDR3nt: TGTGCCAGCAGCCCATATAGCACAGATACGCAGTATTTT

abundance: -
v_gene: TRBV6-1
d_gene: -
j_gene: TRBJ2-3
CDR3aa: CASSERLAARDTQYF
CDR3nt: TGTGCCAGCAGTGAACGCCTGGCCGCGAGAGATACGCAGTATTTT

abundance: -
v_gene: TRBV7-2
d_gene: TRBD2
j_gene: TRBJ2-1
CDR3aa: CATTPGGGAYNEQFF
CDR3nt: TGTGCCACCACCCCGGGCGGGGGGGCCTACAATGAGCAGTTCTTC

abundance: -
v_gene: TRBV2
d_gene: -
j_gene: TRBJ1-2
CDR3aa: CASSESPGSYGYTF
CDR3nt: TGTGCCAGCAGTGAATCGCCAGGCAGCTATGGTTACACCTTC

abundance: -
v_gene: TRBV11-1
d_gene: -
j_gene: TRBJ2-1
CDR3aa: CASSAVQGSYNEQFF
CDR3nt: TGTGCCAGCAGCGCCGTACAGGGCTCCTACAATGAGCAGTTCTTC

abundance: -
v_gene: TRBV11-1
d_gene: TRBD2
j_gene: TRBJ2-3
CDR3aa: CASSRPPGLEEYF
CDR3nt: TGTGCCAGCAGCCGCCCTCCGGGACTAGAAGAGTATTTT

abundance: -
v_gene: TRBV4-3
d_gene: -
j_gene: TRBJ1-3
CDR3aa: CASSQDSTGRAGNTIYF
CDR3nt: TGCGCCAGCAGCCAAGATTCGACAGGAAGGGCGGGAAACACCATATATTTT

abundance: -
v_gene: TRBV18
d_gene: TRBD1
j_gene: TRBJ2-5
CDR3aa: CASSRPGTGEWETQYF
CDR3nt: TGTGCCAGCTCACGACCTGGGACAGGGGAGTGGGAGACCCAGTACTTC

abundance: -
v_gene: TRBV9
d_gene: TRBD2
j_gene: TRBJ2-5
CDR3aa: CASSVAPLAGTQETQYF
CDR3nt: TGTGCCAGCAGCGTAGCTCCCCTAGCGGGGACCCAAGAGACCCAGTACTTC

abundance: -
v_gene: TRBV28
d_gene: -
j_gene: TRBJ1-5
CDR3aa: CASSLWGSGKDQPQHF
CDR3nt: TGTGCCAGCAGTTTATGGGGCTCAGGGAAGGATCAGCCCCAGCATTTT

abundance: -
v_gene: TRBV10-1
d_gene: -
j_gene: TRBJ1-2
CDR3aa: CASSAEILDGGGYTF
CDR3nt: TGCGCCAGCAGTGCGGAGATATTGGACGGAGGCGGCTACACCTTC

abundance: -
v_gene: TRBV4-1
d_gene: TRBD1
j_gene: TRBJ1-2
CDR3aa: CASSQVQGQGWGYTF
CDR3nt: TGCGCCAGCAGCCAAGTCCAAGGACAGGGATGGGGCTACACCTTC

abundance: -
v_gene: TRBV20-1
d_gene: -
j_gene: TRBJ1-2
CDR3aa: CSASQLNYGYTF
CDR3nt: TGCAGTGCTAGTCAGTTGAACTATGGCTACACCTTC

abundance: few
v_gene: TRBV29-1
d_gene: -
j_gene: TRBJ1-2
CDR3aa: CSVVQEGGYTF
CDR3nt: TGCAGCGTTGTCCAGGAGGGTGGCTACACCTTC

abundance: -
v_gene: TRBV29-1
d_gene: -
j_gene: TRBJ1-5
CDR3aa: CSVEDPPLRVSNQPQHF
CDR3nt: TGCAGCGTTGAAGACCCTCCTCTGAGGGTCAGCAATCAGCCCCAGCATTTT

abundance: -
v_gene: TRBV11-2
d_gene: -
j_gene: TRBJ1-2
CDR3aa: CASSLVESGRRGYTF
CDR3nt: TGTGCCAGCAGCTTAGTTGAATCAGGTCGGAGGGGCTACACCTTC

abundance: -
v_gene: TRBV6-6
d_gene: -
j_gene: TRBJ1-2
CDR3aa: CASSYSPGQREYGYTF
CDR3nt: TGTGCCAGCAGTTACTCCCCTGGCCAGCGGGAATATGGCTACACCTTC

abundance: -
v_gene: TRBV5-4
d_gene: TRBD1
j_gene: TRBJ1-1
CDR3aa: CASSLGGTGLFVAEAFF
CDR3nt: TGTGCCAGCAGCTTGGGTGGGACAGGGCTTTTCGTCGCTGAAGCTTTCTTT

abundance: -
v_gene: TRBV15
d_gene: -
j_gene: TRBJ1-1
CDR3aa: CATSRDYQGTEAFF
CDR3nt: TGTGCCACCAGCAGAGATTATCAGGGAACTGAAGCTTTCTTT

abundance: -
v_gene: TRBV13
d_gene: -
j_gene: TRBJ1-5
CDR3aa: CASSLPMPQHF
CDR3nt: TGTGCCAGCAGCTTACCCATGCCCCAGCATTTT

abundance: -
v_gene: TRBV7-3
d_gene: TRBD2
j_gene: TRBJ2-5
CDR3aa: CASSLAGAQETQYF
CDR3nt: TGTGCCAGCAGCTTAGCGGGAGCTCAAGAGACCCAGTACTTC

abundance: once
v_gene: TRBV24-1
d_gene: -
j_gene: TRBJ1-1
CDR3aa: CATSDTDSGVGHTEAFF
CDR3nt: TGTGCCACCAGTGATACCGACAGCGGAGTAGGTCACACTGAAGCTTTCTTT

abundance: -
v_gene: TRBV3-1/TRBV3-2
d_gene: -
j_gene: TRBJ2-3
CDR3aa: CASSRGDTQYF
CDR3nt: TGTGCCAGCAGCCGGGGGGATACGCAGTATTTT

abundance: -
v_gene: TRBV5-1
d_gene: TRBD1
j_gene: TRBJ1-1
CDR3aa: CASSLDTTGVNTEAFF
CDR3nt: TGCGCCAGCAGCTTGGATACGACAGGGGTAAACACTGAAGCTTTCTTT

abundance: -
v_gene: TRBV5-6
d_gene: -
j_gene: TRBJ1-3
CDR3aa: CASSLARGGNTIYF
CDR3nt: TGTGCCAGCAGCTTGGCTAGGGGCGGAAACACCATATATTTT

abundance: -
v_gene: TRBV18
d_gene: TRBD1
j_gene: TRBJ1-5
CDR3aa: CASSDGTGRSNQPQHF
CDR3nt: TGTGCCAGCTCAGATGGGACAGGGAGAAGCAATCAGCCCCAGCATTTT

abundance: -
v_gene: TRBV5-1
d_gene: -
j_gene: TRBJ2-3
CDR3aa: CASSLGHDISTDTQYF
CDR3nt: TGCGCCAGCAGCCTGGGACACGACATTTCCACAGATACGCAGTATTTT

abundance: -
v_gene: TRBV7-2
d_gene: TRBD1
j_gene: TRBJ1-1
CDR3aa: CASNVDRGYTEAFF
CDR3nt: TGTGCCAGCAACGTGGACAGGGGTTACACTGAAGCTTTCTTT

abundance: -
v_gene: TRBV5-5
d_gene: -
j_gene: TRBJ1-2
CDR3aa: CASSLVPGDAGYTF
CDR3nt: TGTGCCAGCAGCTTGGTTCCGGGCGATGCGGGCTACACCTTC

abundance: -
v_gene: TRBV18
d_gene: TRBD2
j_gene: TRBJ2-5
CDR3aa: CASSPFSGNQETQYF
CDR3nt: TGTGCCAGCTCACCATTTAGCGGGAATCAAGAGACCCAGTACTTC

abundance: once
v_gene: TRBV5-1
d_gene: -
j_gene: TRBJ2-2
CDR3aa: CASRVMHQGSTGELFF
CDR3nt: TGCGCCAGCAGGGTCATGCACCAGGGGTCAACCGGGGAGCTGTTTTTT

abundance: -
v_gene: TRBV28
d_gene: -
j_gene: TRBJ1-2
CDR3aa: CATQSRGAGYGYTF
CDR3nt: TGTGCCACTCAATCCCGGGGCGCTGGCTATGGCTACACCTTC

abundance: -
v_gene: TRBV5-8
d_gene: TRBD2
j_gene: TRBJ2-1
CDR3aa: CASPGGEQFF
CDR3nt: TGTGCCAGCCCCGGGGGGGAGCAGTTCTTC

abundance: few
v_gene: TRBV11-2
d_gene: TRBD1
j_gene: TRBJ1-5
CDR3aa: CASSLGTGRIQPQHF
CDR3nt: TGTGCCAGCAGCTTAGGGACAGGGCGAATTCAGCCCCAGCATTTT

abundance: -
v_gene: TRBV9
d_gene: TRBD2
j_gene: TRBJ2-3
CDR3aa: CASSVGTTYTDTQYF
CDR3nt: TGTGCCAGCAGCGTGGGGACTACGTACACAGATACGCAGTATTTT

abundance: -
v_gene: TRBV6-5
d_gene: -
j_gene: TRBJ1-3
CDR3aa: CASSSGRIPGNTIYF
CDR3nt: TGTGCCAGCAGTTCCGGCAGAATCCCTGGAAACACCATATATTTT

abundance: -
v_gene: TRBV30
d_gene: -
j_gene: TRBJ1-5
CDR3aa: CAWSVTGPSNQPQHF
CDR3nt: TGTGCCTGGAGTGTAACAGGACCTAGCAATCAGCCCCAGCATTTT

abundance: -
v_gene: TRBV23-1
d_gene: -
j_gene: TRBJ1-5
CDR3aa: CASYTVDGNQPQHF
CDR3nt: TGCGCCAGCTACACGGTAGACGGCAATCAGCCCCAGCATTTT

abundance: few
v_gene: TRBV3-1/TRBV3-2
d_gene: -
j_gene: TRBJ1-3
CDR3aa: CASSQDLTREGNTIYF
CDR3nt: TGTGCCAGCAGCCAAGACCTCACTAGGGAGGGAAACACCATATATTTT

abundance: -
v_gene: TRBV4-1
d_gene: -
j_gene: TRBJ1-6
CDR3aa: CASSQEYTPAGSPLHF
CDR3nt: TGCGCCAGCAGCCAAGAATACACCCCGGCTGGTTCACCCCTCCACTTT

abundance: -
v_gene: TRBV3-1/TRBV3-2
d_gene: -
j_gene: TRBJ1-6
CDR3aa: CASSPRGGTNSPLHF
CDR3nt: TGTGCCAGCAGCCCCCGGGGGGGAACCAATTCACCCCTCCACTTT

abundance: -
v_gene: TRBV11-2
d_gene: -
j_gene: TRBJ1-2
CDR3aa: CASSLATGLYGYTF
CDR3nt: TGTGCCAGCAGCTTAGCCACAGGGTTGTATGGCTACACCTTC

abundance: -
v_gene: TRBV28
d_gene: -
j_gene: TRBJ2-1
CDR3aa: CASSLRNEQFF
CDR3nt: TGTGCCAGCAGCCTGAGAAATGAGCAGTTCTTC

abundance: -
v_gene: TRBV9
d_gene: -
j_gene: TRBJ2-6
CDR3aa: CASRTGLDGANVLTF
CDR3nt: TGTGCCAGCAGGACGGGCCTGGATGGGGCCAACGTCCTGACTTTC

abundance: -
v_gene: TRBV7-2
d_gene: -
j_gene: TRBJ1-1
CDR3aa: CASSLGSFAGNTEAFF
CDR3nt: TGTGCCAGCAGCTTAGGTTCGTTCGCGGGGAACACTGAAGCTTTCTTT

abundance: few
v_gene: TRBV20-1
d_gene: -
j_gene: TRBJ1-2
CDR3aa: CSARAGNGYTF
CDR3nt: TGCAGTGCTAGAGCAGGGAATGGCTACACCTTC

abundance: -
v_gene: TRBV2
d_gene: -
j_gene: TRBJ2-1
CDR3aa: CASTGEASYNEQFF
CDR3nt: TGTGCCAGTACGGGGGAGGCCTCCTACAATGAGCAGTTCTTC